This T cell receptor (beta chain) was captured in a study of post-analysis software for immune sequencing data. Overall study: Clinical courses comprised relapsing-remitting, secondary progressive and progressive-relapsing multiple sclerosis.

For this clonotype: The antigen is undetermined.

V dropped 5 bases and J dropped 14 bases, with 22 bases sitting between them. The CDR3 loop spans 14 amino acids. Study-wide findings and caveats: With TRBV5-6, TRBV5-1 and TRBV20-1 included, about 5 TRBV segments were more frequent in patients than in controls. Those samples that were prepared in the same batch co-clustered strongly by F measure. Compared against controls, patients with multiple sclerosis displayed significantly lower normalized Chao1 diversity.

Unique molecular identifiers were present in the TCR beta cDNA libraries. Once roughly 0.9 to 11 million T cells were used, approximately 470,000 cDNA molecules resulted. A single record per CDR3 protein comes from TCRdb applying MiXCR to the PCR reads. The sample lists about 820,000 distinct CDR3 sequences, about 57% occurring once. The sample taken for sequencing was blood. The chain has TRBV12-3 or TRBV12-4 and TRBJ2-4; D tentatively fits TRBD1 or TRBD2 (5 bases each). This clonotype originated in a girl aged 10 to 17 with multiple sclerosis. The CDR3 region is CASSLEQPGRREYF. DNA for the CDR3: TGTGCCAGCAGTCTAGAACAGCCGGGACGGCGGGAGTACTTC.